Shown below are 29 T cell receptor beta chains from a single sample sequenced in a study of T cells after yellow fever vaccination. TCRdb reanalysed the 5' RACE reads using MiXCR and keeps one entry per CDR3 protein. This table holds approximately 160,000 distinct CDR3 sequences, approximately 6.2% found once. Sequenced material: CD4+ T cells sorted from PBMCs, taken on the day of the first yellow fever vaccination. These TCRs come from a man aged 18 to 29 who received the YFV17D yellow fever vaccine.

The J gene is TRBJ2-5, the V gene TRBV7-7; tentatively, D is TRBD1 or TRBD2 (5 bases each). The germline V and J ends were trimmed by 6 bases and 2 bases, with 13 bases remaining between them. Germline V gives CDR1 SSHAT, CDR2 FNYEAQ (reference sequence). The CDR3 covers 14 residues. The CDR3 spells CASSRDAGQETQYF. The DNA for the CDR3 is TGTGCCAGCAGTAGGGACGCGGGTCAAGAGACCCAGTACTTC.

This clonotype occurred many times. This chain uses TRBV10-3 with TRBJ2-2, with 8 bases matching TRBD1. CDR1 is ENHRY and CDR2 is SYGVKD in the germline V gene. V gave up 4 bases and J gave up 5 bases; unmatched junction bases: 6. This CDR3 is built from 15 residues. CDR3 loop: CAISVIDRGTGELFF. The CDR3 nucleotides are TGTGCCATCAGTGTCATAGACAGGGGAACCGGGGAGCTGTTTTTT.

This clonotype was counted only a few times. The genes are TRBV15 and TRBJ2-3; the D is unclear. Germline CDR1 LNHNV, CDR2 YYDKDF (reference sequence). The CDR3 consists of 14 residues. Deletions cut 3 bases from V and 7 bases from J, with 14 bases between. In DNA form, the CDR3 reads TGTGCCACCAGCAGGGATATCAAAGGGTATACGCAGTATTTT. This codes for CATSRDIKGYTQYF.

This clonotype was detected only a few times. CDR3 nucleotide sequence: TGTGCCAGCTCACCACAAGGGGGGCGGCAGTTCTATGGCTACACCTTC. Its protein product is CASSPQGGRQFYGYTF. This sequence joins TRBV18 and TRBJ1-2; maybe TRBD1 (6 bases). Germline values: CDR1 KGHSH, CDR2 LQKENI. Trimming stripped 1 base from V and 4 bases from J, with 16 bases between. The CDR3 contains 16 residues.

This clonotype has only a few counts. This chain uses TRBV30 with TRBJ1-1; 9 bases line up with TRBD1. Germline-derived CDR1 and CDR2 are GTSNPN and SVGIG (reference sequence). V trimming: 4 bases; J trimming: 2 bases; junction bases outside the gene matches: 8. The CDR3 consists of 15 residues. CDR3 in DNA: TGTGCCTGGACCCCAACAGGGGGCTATAACACTGAAGCTTTCTTT. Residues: CAWTPTGGYNTEAFF.

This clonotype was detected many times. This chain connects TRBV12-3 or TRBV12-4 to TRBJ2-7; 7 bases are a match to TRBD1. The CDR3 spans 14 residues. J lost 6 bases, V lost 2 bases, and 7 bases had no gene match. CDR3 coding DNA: TGTGCCAGCAGTTTAAGGGGACAGTCGCCCGAGCAGTACTTC. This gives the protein CASSLRGQSPEQYF.

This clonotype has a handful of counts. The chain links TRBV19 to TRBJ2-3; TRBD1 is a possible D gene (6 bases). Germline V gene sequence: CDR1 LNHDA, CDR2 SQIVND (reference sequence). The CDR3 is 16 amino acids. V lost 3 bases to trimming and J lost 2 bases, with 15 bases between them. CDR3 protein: CASSILDRQLTDTQYF. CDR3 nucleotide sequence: TGTGCCAGTAGTATCTTAGACAGGCAGCTCACAGATACGCAGTATTTT.

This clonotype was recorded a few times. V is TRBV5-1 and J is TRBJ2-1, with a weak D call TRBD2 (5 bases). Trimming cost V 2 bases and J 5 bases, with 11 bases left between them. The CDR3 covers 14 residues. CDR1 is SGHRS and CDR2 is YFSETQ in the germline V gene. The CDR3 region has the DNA TGCGCCAGCAGCTTTGGACTGGACGACAATGAGCAGTTCTTC. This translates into CASSFGLDDNEQFF.

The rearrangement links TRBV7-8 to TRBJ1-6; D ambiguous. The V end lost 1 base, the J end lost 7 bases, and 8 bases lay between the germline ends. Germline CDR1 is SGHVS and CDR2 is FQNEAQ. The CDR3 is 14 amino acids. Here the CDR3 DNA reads TGTGCCAGCAGCTTAGAGTCTGGGAATTCACCCCTCCACTTT. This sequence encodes CASSLESGNSPLHF.

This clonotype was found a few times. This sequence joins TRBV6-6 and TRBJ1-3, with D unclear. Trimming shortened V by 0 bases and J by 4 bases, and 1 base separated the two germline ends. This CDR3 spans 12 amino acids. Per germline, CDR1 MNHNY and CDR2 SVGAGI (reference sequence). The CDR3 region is CASSYSGNTIYF. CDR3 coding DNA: TGTGCCAGCAGTTACTCGGGAAACACCATATATTTT.

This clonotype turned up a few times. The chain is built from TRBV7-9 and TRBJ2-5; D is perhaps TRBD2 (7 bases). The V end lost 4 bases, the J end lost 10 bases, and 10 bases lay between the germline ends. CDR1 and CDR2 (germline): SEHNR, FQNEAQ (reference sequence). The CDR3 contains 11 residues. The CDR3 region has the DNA TGTGCCAGCAGCTCAGGGGAGGGCCAGTACTTC. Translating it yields CASSSGEGQYF.

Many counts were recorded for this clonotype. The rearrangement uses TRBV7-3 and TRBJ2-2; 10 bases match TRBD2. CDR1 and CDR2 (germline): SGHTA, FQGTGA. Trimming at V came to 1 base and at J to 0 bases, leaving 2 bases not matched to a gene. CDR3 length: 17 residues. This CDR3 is CASSLRAGGPNTGELFF. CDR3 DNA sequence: TGTGCCAGCAGCTTAAGAGCGGGGGGGCCGAACACCGGGGAGCTGTTTTTT.

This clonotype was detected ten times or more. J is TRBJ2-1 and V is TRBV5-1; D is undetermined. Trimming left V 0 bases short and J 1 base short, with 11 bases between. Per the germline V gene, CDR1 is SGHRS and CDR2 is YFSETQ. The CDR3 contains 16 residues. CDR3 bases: TGCGCCAGCAGCTTGGCCATCCCTTCGTCCTACAATGAGCAGTTCTTC. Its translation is CASSLAIPSSYNEQFF.

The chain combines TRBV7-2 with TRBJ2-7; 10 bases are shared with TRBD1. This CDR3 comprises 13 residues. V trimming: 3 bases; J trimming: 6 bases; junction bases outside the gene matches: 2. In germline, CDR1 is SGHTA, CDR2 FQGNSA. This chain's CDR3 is CASSFGQGVEQYF. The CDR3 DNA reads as TGTGCCAGCAGCTTCGGACAGGGGGTCGAGCAGTACTTC. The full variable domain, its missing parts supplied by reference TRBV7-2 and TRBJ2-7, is GAGVSQSPSNKVTEKGKDVELRCDPISGHTALYWYRQSLGQGLEFLIYFQGNSAPDKSGLPSDRFSAERTGGSVSTLTIQRTQQEDSAVYLCASSFGQGVEQYFGPGTRLTVT.

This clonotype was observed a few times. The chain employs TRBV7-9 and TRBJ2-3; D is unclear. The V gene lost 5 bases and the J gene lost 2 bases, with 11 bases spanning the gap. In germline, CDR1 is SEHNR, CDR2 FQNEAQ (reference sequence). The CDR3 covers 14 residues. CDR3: CASSPQDLTDTQYF. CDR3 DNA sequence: TGTGCCAGCAGCCCGCAGGACCTCACAGATACGCAGTATTTT.

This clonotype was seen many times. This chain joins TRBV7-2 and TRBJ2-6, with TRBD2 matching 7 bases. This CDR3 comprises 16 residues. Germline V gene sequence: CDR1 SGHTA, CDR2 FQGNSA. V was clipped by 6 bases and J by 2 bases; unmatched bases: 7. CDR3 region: CASSFLGGAGANVLTF. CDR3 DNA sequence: TGTGCCAGCAGTTTCCTGGGGGGGGCTGGGGCCAACGTCCTGACTTTC.

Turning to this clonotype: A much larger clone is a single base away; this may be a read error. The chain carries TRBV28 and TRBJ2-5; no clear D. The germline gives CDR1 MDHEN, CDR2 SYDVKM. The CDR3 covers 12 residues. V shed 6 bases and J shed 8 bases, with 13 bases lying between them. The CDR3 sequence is CASSPETDTQYF. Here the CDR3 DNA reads TGTGCCAGCAGCCCGGAAACAGACACCCAGTACTTC.

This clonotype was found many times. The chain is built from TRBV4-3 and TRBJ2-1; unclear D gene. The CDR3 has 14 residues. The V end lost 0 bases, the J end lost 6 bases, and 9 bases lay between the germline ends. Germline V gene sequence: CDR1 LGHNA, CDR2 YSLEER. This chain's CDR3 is CASSQEFASNEQFF. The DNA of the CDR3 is TGCGCCAGCAGCCAAGAGTTCGCTAGCAATGAGCAGTTCTTC.

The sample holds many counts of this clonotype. The CDR3 DNA reads as TGTGCCACCAGTGATTCCGGACATAATCAGCCCCAGCATTTT. Encoded protein: CATSDSGHNQPQHF. The chain combines TRBV24-1 with TRBJ1-5; D is possibly TRBD1 (5 bases). The germline CDR1 and CDR2 sequences are KGHDR and SFDVKD. Trimming left V 2 bases short and J 4 bases short, with 8 bases between. CDR3 length: 14 amino acids.

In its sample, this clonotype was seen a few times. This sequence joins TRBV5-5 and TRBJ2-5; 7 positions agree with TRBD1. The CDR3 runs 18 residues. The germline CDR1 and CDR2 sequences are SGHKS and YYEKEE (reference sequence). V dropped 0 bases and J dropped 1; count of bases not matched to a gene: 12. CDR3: CASSLGAWRQGLQETQYF. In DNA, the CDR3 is TGTGCCAGCAGCTTGGGGGCATGGAGACAGGGCCTCCAAGAGACCCAGTACTTC.

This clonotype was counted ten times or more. CDR3 DNA: TGTGCCAGCAGCTCCCGGATCTGGGGCACACAAGAGACCCAGTACTTC. This gives the protein CASSSRIWGTQETQYF. The chain couples TRBV7-6 to TRBJ2-5, with TRBD1 as a possible D gene (5 bases). Trimming took 4 bases from V and 2 from J, leaving 17 bases between them. The germline gives CDR1 SGHVS, CDR2 FNYEAQ. The CDR3 sequence is 16 residues long.

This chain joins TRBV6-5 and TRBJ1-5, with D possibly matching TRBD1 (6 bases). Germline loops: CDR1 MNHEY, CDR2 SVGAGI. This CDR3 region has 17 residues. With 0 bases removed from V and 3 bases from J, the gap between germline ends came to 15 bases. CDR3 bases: TGTGCCAGCAGTTACTCGAACGTCAGGGGATTCAATCAGCCCCAGCATTTT. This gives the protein CASSYSNVRGFNQPQHF.

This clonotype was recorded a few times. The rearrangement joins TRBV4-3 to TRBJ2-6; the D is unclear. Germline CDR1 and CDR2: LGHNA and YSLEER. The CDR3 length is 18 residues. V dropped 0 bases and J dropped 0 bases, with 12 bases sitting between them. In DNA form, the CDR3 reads TGCGCCAGCAGCCAAGAGGCGCTAAAGGCCTCTGGGGCCAACGTCCTGACTTTC. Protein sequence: CASSQEALKASGANVLTF.

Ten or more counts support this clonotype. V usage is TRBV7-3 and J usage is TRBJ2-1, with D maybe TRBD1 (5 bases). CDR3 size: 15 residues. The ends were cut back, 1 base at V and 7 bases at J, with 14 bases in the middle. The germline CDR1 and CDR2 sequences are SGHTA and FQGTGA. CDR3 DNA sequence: TGTGCCAGCAGCTTAAAGGGGTCAGGCTTGAATGAGCAGTTCTTC. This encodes CASSLKGSGLNEQFF. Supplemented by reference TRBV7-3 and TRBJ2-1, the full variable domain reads GAGVSQTPSNKVTEKGKYVELRCDPISGHTALYWYRQSLGQGPEFLIYFQGTGAADDSGLPNDRFFAVRPEGSVSTLKIQRTERGDSAVYLCASSLKGSGLNEQFFGPGTRLTVL.

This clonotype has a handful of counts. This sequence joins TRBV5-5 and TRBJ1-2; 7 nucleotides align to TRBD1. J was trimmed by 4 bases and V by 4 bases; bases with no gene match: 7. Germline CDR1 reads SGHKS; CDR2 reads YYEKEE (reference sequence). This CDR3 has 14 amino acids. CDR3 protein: CASSDSRTGYGYTF. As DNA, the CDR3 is TGTGCCAGCAGCGATTCGCGGACAGGCTATGGCTACACCTTC. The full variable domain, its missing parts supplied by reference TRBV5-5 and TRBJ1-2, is DAGVTQSPTHLIKTRGQQVTLRCSPISGHKSVSWYQQVLGQGPQFIFQYYEKEERGRGNFPDRFSARQFPNYSSELNVNALLLGDSALYLCASSDSRTGYGYTFGSGTRLTVV.

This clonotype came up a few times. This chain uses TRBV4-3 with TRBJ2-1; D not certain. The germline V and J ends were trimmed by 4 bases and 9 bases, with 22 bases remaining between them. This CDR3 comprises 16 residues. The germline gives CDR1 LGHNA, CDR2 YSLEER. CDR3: CASSLSPTTPLGEQFF. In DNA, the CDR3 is TGCGCCAGCAGCCTGTCGCCCACCACCCCTTTAGGTGAGCAGTTCTTC.

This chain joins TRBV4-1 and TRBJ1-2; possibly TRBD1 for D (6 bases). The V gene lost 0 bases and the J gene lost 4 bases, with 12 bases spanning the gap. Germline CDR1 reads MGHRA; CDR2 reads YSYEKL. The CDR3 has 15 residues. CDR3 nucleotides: TGCGCCAGCAGCCAAGATACGAACAGGGTCTATGGCTACACCTTC. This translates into CASSQDTNRVYGYTF.

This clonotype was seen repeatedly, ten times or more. Here the CDR3 reads CASSSRTSGATDTQYF. As DNA, the CDR3 is TGTGCCAGCAGCTCCCGGACTAGCGGGGCCACAGATACGCAGTATTTT. The J gene is TRBJ2-3, the V gene TRBV7-2; 12 bases align to TRBD2. Germline V gives CDR1 SGHTA, CDR2 FQGNSA. This CDR3 region has 16 residues. The V segment lost 4 bases and the J segment 2 bases; nucleotides outside the gene matches: 4.

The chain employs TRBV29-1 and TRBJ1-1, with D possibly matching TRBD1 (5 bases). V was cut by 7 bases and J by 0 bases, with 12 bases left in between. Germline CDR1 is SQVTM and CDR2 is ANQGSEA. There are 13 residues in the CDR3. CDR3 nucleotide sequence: TGCAGCGCCTGGGACTCTATGAACACTGAAGCTTTCTTT. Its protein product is CSAWDSMNTEAFF.